This entry concerns a single T cell receptor beta chain. Libraries were prepared by immunoSEQ multiplex PCR; TCRdb keeps only in-frame clonotypes and omits some of them. This table holds 45,000 or so clones, 70% to 90% found once. The data originate from a study of T cell changes during pregnancy in multiple sclerosis. The CDR3 runs to 13 residues. Germline CDR1 SGDLS, CDR2 YYNGEE. The ends lost 3 bases at V and 4 bases at J; junction bases unmatched: 1. The sequenced sample was CD8+ T cells from peripheral blood mononuclear cells, obtained after pregnancy. This TCR was sampled from a female donor in good health, enrolled as a control in a pregnancy study. The chain carries TRBV9 and TRBJ1-1; the match to TRBD1 covers 9 bases. CDR3 region: CASSATGGTEAFF. The CDR3 DNA reads TGTGCCAGCAGCGCGACAGGGGGCACTGAAGCTTTCTTT.